A single T cell receptor beta chain is shown here with its context. This record comes from a study of blood T cell repertoires in COVID-19. Seattle patient enrollment occurred during active infection, with longitudinal follow-up thereafter. Assay used: immunoSEQ multiplex PCR; TCRdb lists only in-frame clones, some missing. The sample lists about 350,000 clones, about 88% occurring once. In germline, CDR1 is MGHRA, CDR2 YSYEKL. This CDR3 region has 14 residues. Trimming cost V 0 bases and J 8 bases, with 13 bases left between them. The chain joins TRBV4-1 to TRBJ1-2; no reliable D call. This sequence was found in a woman in her 70s with COVID-19, enrolled during active disease. Sequences were obtained from peripheral blood. This CDR3 reads CASSQEGSFRGYTF. In nucleotides, the CDR3 is TGCGCCAGCAGCCAAGAAGGGAGTTTTAGGGGCTACACCTTC.